The clone carrying this T cell receptor (beta chain) was observed at least ten times. Antigen: not known. This specimen comes from a study of T-cell memory formation after mild COVID-19. TCRdb reanalysed the 5' RACE reads using MiXCR and keeps one entry per CDR3 protein. The sample yields around 300,000 distinct CDR3 sequences, approximately 15% seen once. General study points: In pre-infection memory, a portion of responding clones appeared, which suggested that cross-reactive memory joined.

CDR1 and CDR2 (germline): SGHRS, YFSETQ. J gave up 1 base and V 0 bases, and 3 bases lay outside the gene matches. This CDR3 comprises 15 residues. J is TRBJ1-1 and V is TRBV5-1, with TRBD1 matching 7 bases. This TCR came from a man between 18 and 35 years old who had mild COVID-19 (a few samples of this study predate the infection). Cell type and time point are not known. Sequenced input: PBMCs or a T cell subset sorted from them (not recorded which). The CDR3 DNA reads as TGCGCCAGCAGCTTGGCGGGGACAGCGAACACTGAAGCTTTCTTT. It yields the protein CASSLAGTANTEAFF.